The 29 T cell receptor beta chains given below trace back to one sample, sequenced in a study of regulatory T cells in long-lasting Graves disease. Time point of the sample: persistent/refractory GD, antithyroid drugs over 5 years with positive TRAb. Following extraction of RNA from PBMCs, that RNA was used to make the TCR library. CDR3-region Arm-PCR and iRepertoire HTBI primers produced the TCR beta libraries. A single record per CDR3 protein comes from TCRdb applying MiXCR to the multiplex PCR reads. This sample yields about 420,000 distinct CDR3 sequences, of which about 25% are seen a single time; about a quarter belongs to the top ten. The sequencing used peripheral blood mononuclear cells (PBMCs), collected when the disease was refractory, from a patient treated with antithyroid drugs. The receptors shown here come from a female donor with Graves disease.

The genes are TRBV20-1 and TRBJ2-2, with 11 bases fitting TRBD1. The CDR3 covers 16 residues. Germline CDR1 DFQATT, CDR2 SNEGSKA (reference sequence). V lost 1 base, J lost 3 bases, and 4 bases stayed unmatched. In DNA form, the CDR3 reads TGCAGTGCTAGAGGGACAGGGGGCATAGACACCGGGGAGCTGTTTTTT. Protein product: CSARGTGGIDTGELFF.

The chain is built from TRBV4-1 and TRBJ2-2; TRBD1 agrees at 8 bases. Germline loops: CDR1 MGHRA, CDR2 YSYEKL. With 0 bases clipped from V and 0 bases from J, the junction kept 9 bases outside the gene matches. The CDR3 consists of 19 residues. The DNA of the CDR3 is TGCGCCAGCAGCCAAGATCCCCAGGGGGCGGCTGCGAACACCGGGGAGCTGTTTTTT. It encodes CASSQDPQGAAANTGELFF.

The chain joins TRBV7-2 to TRBJ2-2; D possibly corresponds to TRBD2 (5 bases). Trimming took off 5 bases at V and 6 bases at J, with 13 bases between the two ends. CDR1 is SGHTA, CDR2 FQGNSA, per germline. The CDR3 is 14 residues long. CDR3 DNA: TGTGCCAGCAGCCGCCGGGAAAGGGCCGGGGAGCTGTTTTTT. This codes for CASSRRERAGELFF.

There are a few counts of this clonotype. This sequence joins TRBV20-1 and TRBJ1-5; 8 bases agree with TRBD1. The CDR3 has 14 residues. CDR1 is DFQATT and CDR2 is SNEGSKA in the germline V gene (reference sequence). After removal of 6 bases from V and 2 bases from J, the junction contained 6 bases not matched to a gene. The CDR3 region is CSAHGQGGNQPQHF. The CDR3 nucleotides read TGCAGTGCGCACGGACAGGGCGGCAATCAGCCCCAGCATTTT.

This clonotype turned up a few times. The chain employs TRBV30 and TRBJ1-4; D ambiguous. This CDR3 is 14 amino acids long. Germline CDR1 and CDR2: GTSNPN and SVGIG (reference sequence). The V and J ends lost 0 bases and 4 bases respectively, with 9 bases between them. The CDR3: CAWSVARSNEKLFF. The CDR3 coding sequence is TGTGCCTGGAGTGTAGCCCGCAGTAATGAAAAACTGTTTTTT.

This clonotype was seen many times. V is TRBV28 and J is TRBJ2-7; the match to TRBD1 covers 8 bases. The germline V gene encodes CDR1 MDHEN and CDR2 SYDVKM. This CDR3 has 15 residues. V lost 2 bases, J lost 1 base, and 4 bases stayed unmatched. This CDR3 is CASSLLGQGSYEQYF. In nucleotides, the CDR3 is TGTGCCAGCAGTTTACTTGGACAGGGTTCCTACGAGCAGTACTTC.

Note on this clonotype: Being one base from a much bigger clone, this may be a read error. The genes are TRBV7-2 and TRBJ2-5, with D maybe TRBD2 (6 bases). The CDR3 runs to 16 residues. CDR1 is SGHTA, CDR2 FQGNSA, per germline. V dropped 5 bases and J dropped 1 base, with 17 bases sitting between them. CDR3 sequence (DNA): TGTGCCAGCAGCCCCGGGACTGGCGGGTTCCAAGAGACCCAGTACTTC. This sequence encodes CASSPGTGGFQETQYF.

In its sample, this clonotype was seen many times. V is TRBV6-5 and J is TRBJ1-5; D call uncertain. Trimming stripped 0 bases from V and 2 bases from J, with 11 bases between. Germline V CDR1 and CDR2: MNHEY, SVGAGI. CDR3 length: 16 residues. DNA of the CDR3: TGTGCCAGCAGTTACTCGACATCGGTCGGCAATCAGCCCCAGCATTTT. Its translation: CASSYSTSVGNQPQHF.

This chain joins TRBV9 and TRBJ2-1; D remains ambiguous. Trimming left V 0 bases short and J 3 bases short, with 4 bases between. Germline CDR1 SGDLS, CDR2 YYNGEE. CDR3 size: 13 residues. This CDR3 reads CASSVGDYNEQFF. The CDR3 nucleotides are TGTGCCAGCAGCGTAGGCGACTACAATGAGCAGTTCTTC.

The rearrangement links TRBV20-1 to TRBJ2-3; weak D call: TRBD2 (5 bases). Deletions cut 3 bases from V and 0 bases from J, with 19 bases between. This CDR3 comprises 17 residues. Germline values: CDR1 DFQATT, CDR2 SNEGSKA (reference sequence). The CDR3 protein is CSARDSTPSLSTDTQYF. The CDR3 nucleotides read TGCAGTGCTAGGGACTCAACACCAAGCCTCAGCACAGATACGCAGTATTTT.

This clonotype was recorded a few times. The V call is TRBV6-5, the J call TRBJ2-2; D is ambiguous. In germline, CDR1 is MNHEY, CDR2 SVGAGI. Trimming took off 2 bases at V and 4 bases at J, with 14 bases between the two ends. The CDR3 extends over 16 amino acids. The CDR3 sequence is CASSYRAGPLTGELFF. The CDR3 coding sequence is TGTGCCAGCAGTTACAGGGCTGGGCCCCTCACCGGGGAGCTGTTTTTT.

This rearrangement joins TRBV6-2 or TRBV6-3 to TRBJ1-5, with 9 bases fitting TRBD1. Germline-derived CDR1 and CDR2 are MNHEY and SVGEGT. The CDR3 consists of 15 residues. V trimming: 2 bases; J trimming: 4 bases; junction bases outside the gene matches: 3. This chain's CDR3 is CASSYGTGRNQPQHF. The DNA of the CDR3 is TGTGCCAGCAGTTACGGGACAGGGAGAAATCAGCCCCAGCATTTT.

This sequence joins TRBV28 and TRBJ2-1; D is uncertain. In germline, CDR1 is MDHEN, CDR2 SYDVKM. The CDR3 consists of 13 residues. With 6 bases removed from V and 3 bases from J, the gap between germline ends came to 9 bases. The CDR3, as DNA: TGTGCCAGCAGGATGGACGGCTACAATGAGCAGTTCTTC. It codes for CASRMDGYNEQFF.

This clonotype was seen only a few times. The J gene is TRBJ2-5, the V gene TRBV12-3 or TRBV12-4, with D perhaps matching TRBD1 (6 bases). Trimming shortened V by 4 bases and J by 2 bases, and 14 bases separated the two germline ends. The CDR3 is made up of 15 amino acids. CDR3 loop: CASSSGVGVQETQYF. CDR3 sequence (DNA): TGTGCCAGCAGTTCAGGGGTGGGAGTGCAAGAGACCCAGTACTTC.

Only a few counts were recorded for this clonotype. CDR3 loop: CASSYPGENTEAFF. The DNA of the CDR3 is TGTGCCAGCAGTTACCCAGGGGAGAACACTGAAGCTTTCTTT. V usage is TRBV6-1 and J usage is TRBJ1-1, with a tentative D call TRBD1 (6 bases). The germline gives CDR1 MNHNS, CDR2 SASEGT. Trimming left V 5 bases short and J 1 base short, with 11 bases between. The CDR3 runs to 14 residues.

This clonotype was observed a few times. V is TRBV10-3 and J is TRBJ2-7, with TRBD2 identical over 8 bases. There are 15 residues in the CDR3. Trimming at V came to 3 bases and at J to 1 base, leaving 5 bases not matched to a gene. CDR1 is ENHRY, CDR2 SYGVKD, per germline. The CDR3 region has the DNA TGTGCCATCAGTGACAGCGTAGCGGGGTCCTACGAGCAGTACTTC. Translated, it gives CAISDSVAGSYEQYF.

The V and J genes are TRBV12-3 or TRBV12-4 and TRBJ1-5; 10 bases match TRBD1. V shed 3 bases, J shed 7 bases, and the junction held 6 bases outside the gene matches. This CDR3 has 15 amino acids. The CDR3, as DNA: TGTGCCAGCAGTTTTTCCGACAGGGGGCTCCAGCCCCAGCATTTT. It encodes CASSFSDRGLQPQHF.

The chain combines TRBV7-3 with TRBJ2-7; the match to TRBD2 covers 9 bases. The CDR3 is 16 residues long. Trimming took 4 bases from V and 6 from J; bases not matched to a gene: 13. From germline, CDR1 is SGHTA and CDR2 FQGTGA. In DNA, the CDR3 is TGTGCCAGCAGCTCGGGGGTTCTAGCGGGACTGTCCGAGCAGTACTTC. Amino acids: CASSSGVLAGLSEQYF.

The gene calls are TRBV10-3 and TRBJ1-1; 8 nucleotides agree with TRBD1. V lost 6 bases, J lost 4 bases, and 7 bases stayed unmatched. CDR1 ENHRY and CDR2 SYGVKD come from the germline V gene. The CDR3 spans 14 residues. The CDR3 DNA sequence: TGTGCCATCAGGGGGACAGGCGATTTCACTGAAGCTTTCTTT. Its protein is CAIRGTGDFTEAFF.

This clonotype was detected only a few times. The chain uses TRBV7-9 and TRBJ1-1; TRBD1 might be the D (5 bases). There are 14 residues in the CDR3. Trimming shortened V by 5 bases and J by 1 base, and 11 bases separated the two germline ends. The germline V gene encodes CDR1 SEHNR and CDR2 FQNEAQ (reference sequence). The CDR3 protein is CASSRGGSNTEAFF. CDR3 DNA: TGTGCCAGCAGCCGCGGGGGATCGAACACTGAAGCTTTCTTT.

As for this clonotype: A read error may produce the germline difference seen at one junction end. The genes are TRBV6-1 and TRBJ2-1, with 7 bases that match TRBD1. CDR3 length: 13 amino acids. The germline gives CDR1 MNHNS, CDR2 SASEGT. The CDR3 coding sequence is TGTGCCAGCAGTCTGGGACAGTACAATGAGCGGTTCTTC. Encoded protein: CASSLGQYNERFF.

Only a few counts were recorded for this clonotype. The V and J genes are TRBV24-1 and TRBJ2-1; no definite D call. CDR1 is KGHDR, CDR2 SFDVKD, per germline. Between the trimmed V and J ends, which lost 1 base and 0 bases, there was a span of 18 bases. This CDR3 contains 19 residues. CDR3 residues: CATSDFRPRGPSSYNEQFF. The CDR3 nucleotides are TGTGCCACCAGTGATTTCAGGCCTCGCGGACCTAGCTCCTACAATGAGCAGTTCTTC.

This CDR3 reads CASSYSIMYEQYF. DNA of the CDR3: TGTGCCAGCAGTTACTCGATTATGTACGAGCAGTACTTC. The chain combines TRBV6-5 with TRBJ2-7; D not certain. The germline V and J ends were trimmed by 0 bases and 4 bases, with 7 bases remaining between them. The CDR3 totals 13 residues. The germline V gene encodes CDR1 MNHEY and CDR2 SVGAGI.

The CDR3 coding sequence is TGTGCCAGCACCGTTTATGGACTAGCGGGAGGGGGCACAGATACGCAGTATTTT. Amino acids: CASTVYGLAGGGTDTQYF. This chain joins TRBV6-2 or TRBV6-3 and TRBJ2-3, with 15 bases fitting TRBD2. V shed 7 bases, J shed 1 base, and the junction held 9 bases outside the gene matches. CDR3 length equals 18 residues. Germline lookup yields CDR1 MNHEY and CDR2 SVGEGT.

In this sample, this clonotype turned up many times. The chain couples TRBV11-1 to TRBJ1-1, with D uncertain. Germline V CDR1 and CDR2: SGHAT, FQDESV (reference sequence). Trimming cost V 5 bases and J 3 bases, with 10 bases left between them. CDR3 length equals 13 residues. The CDR3 DNA reads TGTGCCAGCAGCCGACTACGGTACACTGAAGCTTTCTTT. Amino acid sequence: CASSRLRYTEAFF.

This clonotype came up a few times. The chain carries TRBV6-2 or TRBV6-3 and TRBJ2-7; the D gene is possibly TRBD1 (6 bases). V was pared by 5 bases and J by 0 bases, with 14 bases between. The germline V gene encodes CDR1 MNHEY and CDR2 SVGEGT. The CDR3 is made up of 15 amino acids. This CDR3 reads CASSHSGQLSYEQYF. CDR3 nucleotide sequence: TGTGCCAGCAGTCATTCCGGACAGCTCTCCTACGAGCAGTACTTC.

This clonotype was observed a handful of times. The chain is built from TRBV30 and TRBJ1-5; 10 positions agree with TRBD1. With V trimmed by 1 base and J by 8 bases, 11 bases remained unmatched. The V gene's germline CDR1 is GTSNPN and CDR2 SVGIG (reference sequence). This CDR3 has 16 residues. CDR3 coding DNA: TGTGCCTGGAGTGGAAGGGACAGGGGTATTTCGGAGCCCCAGCATTTT. This sequence encodes CAWSGRDRGISEPQHF.

The rearrangement joins TRBV7-9 to TRBJ2-3; D might be TRBD2 (6 bases). Per the germline V gene, CDR1 is SEHNR and CDR2 is FQNEAQ (reference sequence). Trimming took off 2 bases at V and 6 bases at J, with 15 bases between the two ends. The CDR3 loop spans 15 amino acids. DNA for the CDR3: TGTGCCAGCAGCTTACAGCCCGGGACTTACGATACGCAGTATTTT. It translates to CASSLQPGTYDTQYF.

This chain connects TRBV30 to TRBJ1-1; 9 positions match TRBD1. The germline gives CDR1 GTSNPN, CDR2 SVGIG (reference sequence). The V and J ends lost 0 bases and 7 bases, in that order; junction bases with no gene match: 3. This CDR3 is built from 13 residues. CDR3 nucleotides: TGTGCCTGGAGTGTTCGACAGGGGGGTGAAGCTTTCTTT. Translation: CAWSVRQGGEAFF.